A selection of T cell receptor beta chains follows, all from one sample in a study of blood T cell repertoires in COVID-19. Repertoires were generated with immunoSEQ multiplex PCR, while TCRdb's copy carries only in-frame clones and drops some. The sample holds approximately 100,000 clones, roughly 90% seen once. The specimen sequenced was peripheral blood. These receptors came from a woman older than 75 in a cohort sampled during active COVID-19. The CDR3 runs from the conserved cysteine through the conserved F or W. The order of the fields is D gene, J gene, clone size, V gene, CDR3 protein, CDR3 DNA. The D gene is left open where the match is weak. Size is stated for part of the rows, as once, few or many counts, or as a class when the clone is expanded.

-,TRBJ1-4,-,TRBV25-1,CASRQGIEKLFF,TGTGCCAGCAGACAGGGCATTGAAAAACTGTTTTTT
-,TRBJ1-1,-,TRBV30,CAWSTGSTEAFF,TGTGCCTGGAGTACAGGGTCCACTGAAGCTTTCTTT
-,TRBJ2-5,-,TRBV11-2,CASSSNQAAQYF,TGTGCCAGCAGTTCAAACCAGGCAGCCCAGTACTTC
TRBD1,TRBJ1-1,-,TRBV28,CASRPDRTFWGAFF,TGTGCCAGCAGACCGGACAGGACTTTTTGGGGGGCTTTCTTT
-,TRBJ2-2,few,TRBV3-1/TRBV3-2,CASSSVQGHGELFF,TGTGCCAGCAGCAGCGTACAGGGACACGGGGAGCTGTTTTTT
-,TRBJ2-7,-,TRBV12-3/TRBV12-4,CASSLNLGTEQYF,TGTGCCAGCAGTTTAAACCTGGGGACAGAGCAGTACTTC
TRBD1,TRBJ2-7,-,TRBV11-2,CASSLDPGGRYEQYF,TGTGCCAGCAGCTTAGACCCAGGGGGAAGGTACGAGCAGTACTTC
-,TRBJ2-3,-,TRBV24-1,CATSDSRAADTQYF,TGTGCCACCAGTGACTCTCGAGCGGCCGATACGCAGTATTTT
TRBD1,TRBJ2-3,-,TRBV18,CASSPGFTGGTGLTDTQYF,TGTGCCAGCTCACCGGGGTTCACCGGCGGGACAGGGTTGACAGATACGCAGTATTTT
-,TRBJ2-2,once,TRBV7-6,CASSLAEPRITGELFF,TGTGCCAGCAGCTTAGCCGAACCCAGAATCACCGGGGAGCTGTTTTTT
-,TRBJ1-1,-,TRBV29-1,CSVEGGGPDRFF,TGCAGCGTTGAAGGGGGCGGTCCGGATAGATTCTTT
TRBD1,TRBJ1-1,-,TRBV2,CASTGQGMGTEAFF,TGTGCCAGCACCGGACAGGGTATGGGCACTGAAGCTTTCTTT
TRBD2,TRBJ2-5,-,TRBV7-9,CASSLEGRILAGGQETQYF,TGTGCCAGCAGCTTAGAGGGGCGGATACTAGCGGGGGGTCAAGAGACCCAGTACTTC
-,TRBJ2-1,once,TRBV27,CASKSVTAANEQFF,TGTGCCAGCAAGTCAGTCACCGCGGCCAATGAGCAGTTCTTC
TRBD2,TRBJ2-3,-,TRBV7-2,CASSQLAGVVRTDTQYF,TGTGCCAGCAGCCAACTAGCGGGAGTTGTCCGCACAGATACGCAGTATTTT
TRBD2,TRBJ2-1,-,TRBV11-1,CASSLEVAGYNEQFF,TGTGCCAGCAGCTTAGAGGTAGCGGGCTACAATGAGCAGTTCTTC
TRBD1,TRBJ2-2,-,TRBV15,CATSLKTGGTGELFF,TGTGCCACCAGCCTGAAAACAGGGGGCACCGGGGAGCTGTTTTTT
-,TRBJ2-5,-,TRBV18,CASSYRQLEKETQYF,TGTGCCAGCTCATATCGACAGTTGGAGAAAGAGACCCAGTACTTC
-,TRBJ1-1,-,TRBV2,CASSSGGGGDTEAFF,TGTGCCAGCAGTAGTGGGGGGGGCGGAGACACTGAAGCTTTCTTT
-,TRBJ1-4,once,TRBV6-5,CASSYGGNEKLFF,TGTGCCAGCAGTTACGGAGGAAATGAAAAACTGTTTTTT
TRBD2,TRBJ2-3,-,TRBV5-3,CARSLAGAGVQGPRNTDTQYF,TGTGCCAGAAGCTTGGCCGGAGCGGGGGTTCAGGGGCCGCGTAACACAGATACGCAGTATTTT
TRBD1,TRBJ1-1,-,TRBV2,CASSKDQGVNTEAFF,TGTGCCAGCTCCAAAGACCAGGGGGTGAACACTGAAGCTTTCTTT
-,TRBJ1-3,-,TRBV28,CASSLTTVTGNTIYF,TGTGCCAGCAGTTTGACTACGGTTACTGGAAACACCATATATTTT
TRBD2,TRBJ2-2,-,TRBV7-2,CASIPWGGDNTGELFF,TGTGCCAGCATCCCTTGGGGGGGGGACAACACCGGGGAGCTGTTTTTT
-,TRBJ2-1,-,TRBV10-3,CAISGQTLNNEQFF,TGTGCCATCAGTGGACAGACTCTTAACAATGAGCAGTTCTTC
-,TRBJ2-3,-,TRBV7-9,CASSFSDRRPDTQYF,TGTGCCAGCAGCTTTTCCGACAGGCGCCCCGATACGCAGTATTTT
-,TRBJ2-1,-,TRBV14,CASSQDRVGASGEQFF,TGTGCCAGCAGCCAAGACCGGGTAGGAGCATCGGGTGAGCAGTTCTTC